A single sample is the source of the 28 T cell receptor beta chains below, sequenced in a study of T cell repertoires in cytomegalovirus infection. MiXCR, run by TCRdb on the reads, gives a single entry per CDR3 protein. The data hold some 300,000 distinct CDR3 sequences, with roughly a sixth observed a single time. The sequenced material came from PBMCs. Receptors were obtained from a human donor in good health (CMV status not recorded). Some clones in this sample may be carry-over from other donors' samples.

J is TRBJ1-2 and V is TRBV4-3; 7 nucleotides agree with TRBD1. The CDR3 consists of 17 residues. Germline V CDR1 and CDR2: LGHNA, YSLEER. The V gene end was trimmed by 3 bases and the J gene end by 2 bases; junction bases not matched to a gene: 12. CDR3 DNA: TGCGCCAGCAGCCACCTGGGGGGCGGGACAGAGAACTATGGCTACACCTTC. Translation: CASSHLGGGTENYGYTF.

This chain connects TRBV3-1 to TRBJ2-7, with 10 bases aligning to TRBD2. The germline V gene has CDR1 LGHDT and CDR2 YNNKEL (reference sequence). This CDR3 has 15 residues. J was trimmed by 2 bases and V by 5 bases; bases with no gene match: 6. This CDR3 is CASSDLAGAPYEQYF. The CDR3 nucleotides read TGTGCCAGCAGCGATCTAGCGGGGGCTCCCTACGAGCAGTACTTC.

This clonotype was detected ten times or more. This chain uses TRBV7-2 with TRBJ2-2; D might be TRBD1 (6 bases). The CDR3 has 13 residues. Per germline, CDR1 SGHTA and CDR2 FQGNSA. The V end lost 6 bases, the J end lost 7 bases, and 12 bases lay between the germline ends. For the CDR3, the DNA is TGTGCCAGCAGTCAGCAGGGGTTCGGGGAGCTGTTTTTT. It is translated as CASSQQGFGELFF.

Many counts were recorded for this clonotype. This chain's CDR3 is CASSSQGTGANQPQHF. CDR3 coding DNA: TGTGCCAGCAGCTCCCAGGGGACAGGGGCCAATCAGCCCCAGCATTTT. V gene TRBV7-2 combines with J gene TRBJ1-5; 10 nucleotides agree with TRBD1. The V gene's germline CDR1 is SGHTA and CDR2 FQGNSA. The V gene end was trimmed by 4 bases and the J gene end by 3 bases; junction bases not matched to a gene: 6. CDR3 size: 16 residues.

The table lists this clonotype with a few counts. The rearrangement links TRBV19 to TRBJ2-7, with 7 bases identical to TRBD1. Germline V gene sequence: CDR1 LNHDA, CDR2 SQIVND (reference sequence). The CDR3 has 14 residues. After removal of 6 bases from V and 2 bases from J, the junction contained 7 bases not matched to a gene. The CDR3 DNA reads as TGTGCCAGTAGCGACAGGGCTATGGCCTACGAGCAGTACTTC. Encoded protein: CASSDRAMAYEQYF.

This clonotype was detected a few times. This chain links TRBV7-9 with TRBJ2-1; D uncertain. The CDR3 sequence is 14 residues long. Germline V gene lookup returns CDR1 SEHNR and CDR2 FQNEAQ (reference sequence). Between the trimmed V and J ends, which lost 1 base and 6 bases, there was a span of 10 bases. The CDR3 region has the DNA TGTGCCAGCAGCTTAGGGGGTTTGTTCAATGAGCAGTTCTTC. This codes for CASSLGGLFNEQFF.

The sample holds many counts of this clonotype. The rearrangement links TRBV7-2 to TRBJ1-2, with a weak D call TRBD1 (6 bases). Trimming stripped 3 bases from V and 0 bases from J, with 14 bases between. The CDR3 consists of 16 residues. Germline V CDR1 and CDR2: SGHTA, FQGNSA. The CDR3 nucleotides are TGTGCCAGCAGCTTGGGGGGCGGACAGTCTAACTATGGCTACACCTTC. Protein product: CASSLGGGQSNYGYTF.

This clonotype came up a few times. This chain uses TRBV25-1 with TRBJ2-5, with 7 bases that match TRBD1. The CDR3 covers 16 residues. Germline V gene sequence: CDR1 MGHDK, CDR2 SYGVNS. V dropped 0 bases and J dropped 5; count of bases not matched to a gene: 9. CDR3 in amino acids: CASSEYWETGKETQYF. The CDR3 coding sequence is TGTGCCAGCAGTGAATATTGGGAGACAGGGAAGGAGACCCAGTACTTC. The variable domain in full, completed from reference TRBV25-1 and TRBJ2-5, reads EADIYQTPRYLVIGTGKKITLECSQTMGHDKMYWYQQDPGMELHLIHYSYGVNSTEKGDLSSESTVSRIRTEHFPLTLESARPSHTSQYLCASSEYWETGKETQYFGPGTRLLVL.

The rearrangement uses TRBV20-1 and TRBJ1-4, with TRBD1 as a possible D gene (5 bases). Deletions cut 5 bases from V and 6 bases from J, with 16 bases between. The V gene's germline CDR1 is DFQATT and CDR2 SNEGSKA (reference sequence). The CDR3 has 14 residues. The CDR3 sequence is CSAYGKGWDEKLFF. DNA for the CDR3: TGCAGTGCTTACGGGAAGGGGTGGGATGAAAAACTGTTTTTT.

The chain employs TRBV5-1 and TRBJ1-1, with D maybe TRBD1 (5 bases). V was shortened by 1 base and J by 1 base, with 20 bases between the two germline ends. The CDR3 covers 18 residues. Germline V gene sequence: CDR1 SGHRS, CDR2 YFSETQ. The CDR3 protein is CASSLSGGTFRENTEAFF. The CDR3 DNA sequence: TGCGCCAGCAGCTTGTCAGGCGGGACTTTTAGGGAGAACACTGAAGCTTTCTTT.

This clonotype was seen ten or more times. The rearrangement joins TRBV4-1 to TRBJ2-5; D could derive from TRBD1 or TRBD2 (5 bases each). V was pared by 0 bases and J by 3 bases, with 14 bases between. This CDR3 spans 16 amino acids. In germline, CDR1 is MGHRA, CDR2 YSYEKL. DNA for the CDR3: TGCGCCAGCAGCCAAGAACCCCGGGGACGGAAAGAGACCCAGTACTTC. Translation: CASSQEPRGRKETQYF.

The sample holds many counts of this clonotype. The chain couples TRBV6-1 to TRBJ2-5; 7 bases map to TRBD1. Germline-derived CDR1 and CDR2 are MNHNS and SASEGT. Trimming cost V 6 bases and J 6 bases; bases outside gene matches: 13. CDR3 length: 15 amino acids. The CDR3: CASSTGAGYTKTQYF. The CDR3 bases are TGTGCCAGCAGCACAGGGGCTGGTTACACGAAGACCCAGTACTTC.

This clonotype was seen repeatedly, ten times or more. The genes are TRBV27 and TRBJ1-1; 9 nucleotides align to TRBD1. CDR1 is MNHEY, CDR2 SMNVEV, per germline (reference sequence). CDR3 length: 17 amino acids. Trimming at V came to 7 bases and at J to 4 bases, leaving 16 bases not matched to a gene. The CDR3 region has the DNA TGTGCCAGCAATCAAAGGAGTACAGGGGGCTTGGGCACTGAAGCTTTCTTT. This gives the protein CASNQRSTGGLGTEAFF.

The rearrangement links TRBV2 to TRBJ1-4; D ambiguous. This CDR3 has 14 amino acids. Germline V CDR1 and CDR2: SNHLY, FYNNEI. Deletions cut 6 bases from V and 8 bases from J, with 16 bases between. The DNA for the CDR3 is TGTGCCAGCAGGGCCAGTCCGGTGGGGGAAAAACTGTTTTTT. This gives the protein CASRASPVGEKLFF.

The chain carries TRBV10-3 and TRBJ2-1; D remains unclear. Germline CDR1 is ENHRY and CDR2 is SYGVKD. This CDR3 is built from 14 residues. V was cut by 4 bases and J by 6 bases, with 13 bases left in between. The CDR3 region is CAISVAAMGNEQFF. The DNA for the CDR3 is TGTGCCATCAGTGTTGCCGCCATGGGCAATGAGCAGTTCTTC.

The rearrangement joins TRBV20-1 to TRBJ1-4, with unresolved D. The V gene lost 1 base and the J gene lost 11 bases, with 11 bases spanning the gap. The CDR3 runs to 12 residues. Germline V gene data show CDR1 as DFQATT and CDR2 as SNEGSKA (reference sequence). The CDR3 DNA sequence: TGCAGTGCTAGAGGTGGCCTGAATAAACTGTTTTTT. Its protein is CSARGGLNKLFF.

The chain employs TRBV11-2 and TRBJ1-1; maybe TRBD1 (5 bases). Trimming removed 1 base at V and 4 bases at J, with 16 bases between. The CDR3 is 16 amino acids. Germline CDR1 reads SGHAT; CDR2 reads FQNNGV. CDR3 protein: CASSLVAVGQGTEAFF. As DNA, the CDR3 is TGTGCCAGCAGCTTAGTTGCTGTAGGGCAGGGCACTGAAGCTTTCTTT.

This clonotype was seen only once. The chain employs TRBV20-1 and TRBJ1-5; the D is unclear. V was pared by 1 base and J by 4 bases, with 8 bases between. CDR1 DFQATT and CDR2 SNEGSKA come from the germline V gene (reference sequence). There are 13 residues in the CDR3. The DNA of the CDR3 is TGCAGTGCTAGAGGTGGAGATAATCAGCCCCAGCATTTT. Translation: CSARGGDNQPQHF.

This clonotype showed up just a few times. This rearrangement joins TRBV7-2 to TRBJ1-5; no firm D call. Trimming left V 1 base short and J 1 base short, with 8 bases between. There are 15 residues in the CDR3. Germline V gene lookup returns CDR1 SGHTA and CDR2 FQGNSA. CDR3 DNA sequence: TGTGCCAGCAGCTTAGACGGTATGAGCAATCAGCCCCAGCATTTT. Translation gives CASSLDGMSNQPQHF.

This clonotype was observed many times. As DNA, the CDR3 is TGTGCCAGCAGCTTGGTCGGGGGGAAGATGACTTATGGCTACACCTTC. Residues: CASSLVGGKMTYGYTF. The chain is built from TRBV5-4 and TRBJ1-2, with D tentatively TRBD1 (5 bases). Trimming shortened V by 0 bases and J by 5 bases, and 17 bases separated the two germline ends. The CDR3 is made up of 16 amino acids. Germline assignment: CDR1 SGHNT and CDR2 YYREEE (reference sequence).

This clonotype was found a few times. The genes are TRBV12-3 or TRBV12-4 and TRBJ2-3; 8 nucleotides align to TRBD1. The J segment lost 5 bases and the V segment lost 5 bases, leaving 3 bases of the junction unmatched. This CDR3 region has 13 residues. The CDR3 DNA is TGTGCCAGCAGTCTACAGGGGGTAGATACGCAGTATTTT. Translating it yields CASSLQGVDTQYF.

This clonotype was seen a handful of times. The chain is built from TRBV5-6 and TRBJ1-5; 10 bases line up with TRBD1. The germline gives CDR1 SGHDT, CDR2 YYEEEE. The CDR3 runs to 15 residues. V was clipped by 4 bases and J by 6 bases; unmatched bases: 7. The CDR3: CASSEGQGFGQPQHF. In nucleotides, the CDR3 is TGTGCCAGCAGCGAGGGACAGGGGTTCGGTCAGCCCCAGCATTTT.

The sample holds a few counts of this clonotype. V gene TRBV20-1 combines with J gene TRBJ1-3, with 11 bases fitting TRBD1. CDR3 length: 14 residues. Losses at the gene ends were 0 bases for V and 9 bases for J; bases not matched to a gene: 4. Germline V gene data show CDR1 as DFQATT and CDR2 as SNEGSKA (reference sequence). The chain's CDR3 is CSARDQGQGGTIYF. The CDR3 coding sequence is TGCAGTGCTAGAGATCAGGGACAGGGGGGCACCATATATTTT.

The chain links TRBV15 to TRBJ1-5; D ambiguous. Germline V gene lookup returns CDR1 LNHNV and CDR2 YYDKDF (reference sequence). V dropped 0 bases and J dropped 7 bases, with 7 bases sitting between them. The CDR3 contains 13 residues. The CDR3 region is CATSRDLAQPQHF. The CDR3 coding sequence is TGTGCCACCAGCAGAGATCTAGCCCAGCCCCAGCATTTT.

The chain recombines TRBV20-1 with TRBJ1-1; D not resolved. V shed 5 bases and J shed 8 bases, with 9 bases lying between them. CDR3 length: 10 amino acids. CDR1 is DFQATT and CDR2 is SNEGSKA in the germline V gene (reference sequence). The chain's CDR3 is CSAFQMEAFF. DNA for the CDR3: TGCAGTGCTTTCCAAATGGAAGCTTTCTTT.

There are a few counts of this clonotype. The genes are TRBV12-3 or TRBV12-4 and TRBJ1-5, with D hard to call. The CDR3 sequence is 15 residues long. Trimming shortened V by 1 base and J by 3 bases, and 10 bases separated the two germline ends. In nucleotides, the CDR3 is TGTGCCAGCAGTTTAGGGACGGGGTACAATCAGCCCCAGCATTTT. It translates to CASSLGTGYNQPQHF.

This clonotype was recorded many times. V usage is TRBV12-3 or TRBV12-4 and J usage is TRBJ2-2; TRBD1 matches at 8 bases. Losses at the gene ends were 8 bases for V and 1 base for J; bases not matched to a gene: 6. The CDR3 has 15 residues. The CDR3 loop reads CASHFRGQNTGELFF. CDR3 coding DNA: TGTGCCAGCCACTTCAGGGGGCAGAACACCGGGGAGCTGTTTTTT.

The genes are TRBV28 and TRBJ2-1, with TRBD1 matching 10 bases. The V and J ends lost 5 bases and 8 bases, in that order; junction bases with no gene match: 12. Germline V CDR1 and CDR2: MDHEN, SYDVKM. The length of the CDR3 is 16 residues. The CDR3 is CASSHSGTGEWYEQFF. CDR3 nucleotides: TGTGCCAGCAGTCATTCGGGGACAGGGGAATGGTATGAGCAGTTCTTC.